The clone carrying this TCR beta chain was counted at least ten times. One entry per CDR3 protein, called by TCRdb with MiXCR from the 5' RACE reads. The repertoire holds approximately 66,000 distinct CDR3 sequences, around 3.7% seen once, with roughly 3.7% in the top ten. The data belong to a study of neurological immune-mediated disorders. The J segment lost 1 base and the V segment lost 6 bases, leaving 1 base of the junction unmatched. Germline CDR1 KGHSH, CDR2 LQKENI. The CDR3 totals 13 residues. The sample was PBMCs. This chain links TRBV18 with TRBJ2-7, with 9 bases lining up with TRBD1. This TCR came from a man in his forties with multiple sclerosis. CDR3: CASSDRGSYEQYF. In DNA form, the CDR3 reads TGTGCCAGCTCGGACAGGGGATCCTACGAGCAGTACTTC.